Listed here is a single T cell receptor (beta chain). Its specificity is not known. Researchers ran the PCR with 60 Vbeta and 13 Jbeta primers. Generated by immunoSEQ multiplex PCR, the TCRdb table keeps only in-frame clones and is missing some. The sample lists around 67,000 clones; around 78% were seen once. This CDR3 is 14 amino acids long. The germline gives CDR1 MNHEY, CDR2 SVGAGI. Deletions cut 6 bases from V and 0 bases from J, with 11 bases between. The data were obtained in a study of cytomegalovirus exposure and HLA in healthy donors. Study-level points and caveats: Most of the TCR beta V segments (in an earlier analysis) were productive either about 87% or about 30% of the time. The study put under 200 TCR beta chains on its list as cytomegalovirus-associated. Specificity for CMV antigens was confirmed in vitro for a few of the CMV-associated chains.

This receptor was taken from a young man in good health and CMV-seropositive. The specimen was PBMCs. The chain links TRBV6-5 to TRBJ1-2; D is uncertain. The CDR3 coding sequence is TGTGCCAGCAGGGAGGCATTAGCTAACTATGGCTACACCTTC. Residues: CASREALANYGYTF.